This entry is about one TCR beta chain. Its antigen is not identified. The junction had 9 bases not matched to a gene; V was cut back by 3 bases and J by 2 bases. This CDR3 spans 17 amino acids. CDR1 is SGHVS, CDR2 FNYEAQ, per germline. The data were obtained in a study of T-cell reconstitution after alpha-beta-depleted transplantation in children. Points from the study as a whole: About two months after transplant, alpha-beta T cells reportedly came from several hundred expanded graft clones.

A library of TCRbeta sequences, prepared with unique molecular identifiers, was generated. Each CDR3 protein is one row after TCRdb ran MiXCR on the PCR reads. The sample has 500,000 or so distinct CDR3 sequences; about an eighth are singletons. The sequence came from a female patient between 2 and 15 years old who had a stem cell transplant for aplastic anemia, so the T cells may come from the graft donor. Sequencing was performed on PBMCs, mostly from graft donor cells, taken 180 days after TCRalphabeta/CD19-depleted stem cell transplant. The V and J genes are TRBV7-6 and TRBJ2-3; 9 positions agree with TRBD2. Here the CDR3 DNA reads TGTGCCAGCAGCTTTGAGGGTGGCGGGAGGGCCACAGATACGCAGTATTTT. Amino acid sequence: CASSFEGGGRATDTQYF. The complete variable domain, with remaining parts taken from reference TRBV7-6 and TRBJ2-3, reads GAGVSQSPRYKVTKRGQDVALRCDPISGHVSLYWYRQALGQGPEFLTYFNYEAQQDKSGLPNDRFSAERPEGSISTLTIQRTEQRDSAMYRCASSFEGGGRATDTQYFGPGTRLTVL.